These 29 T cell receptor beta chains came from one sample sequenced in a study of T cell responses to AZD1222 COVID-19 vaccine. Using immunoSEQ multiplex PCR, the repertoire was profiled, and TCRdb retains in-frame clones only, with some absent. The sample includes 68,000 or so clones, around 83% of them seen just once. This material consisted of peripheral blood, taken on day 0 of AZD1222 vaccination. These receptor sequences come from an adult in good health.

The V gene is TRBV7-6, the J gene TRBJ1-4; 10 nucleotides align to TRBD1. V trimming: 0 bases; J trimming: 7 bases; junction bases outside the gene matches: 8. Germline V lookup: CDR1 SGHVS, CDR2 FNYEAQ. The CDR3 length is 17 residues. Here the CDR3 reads CASSLADRGRVSEKLFF. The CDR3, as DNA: TGTGCCAGCAGCTTAGCCGACAGGGGGCGGGTTAGTGAAAAACTGTTTTTT.

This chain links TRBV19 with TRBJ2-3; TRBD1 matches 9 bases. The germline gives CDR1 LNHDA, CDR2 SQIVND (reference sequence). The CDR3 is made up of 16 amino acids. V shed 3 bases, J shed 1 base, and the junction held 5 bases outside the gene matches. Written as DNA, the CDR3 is TGTGCCAGTAGTATGGTACAGGGGGCCGGCACAGATACGCAGTATTTT. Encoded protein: CASSMVQGAGTDTQYF.

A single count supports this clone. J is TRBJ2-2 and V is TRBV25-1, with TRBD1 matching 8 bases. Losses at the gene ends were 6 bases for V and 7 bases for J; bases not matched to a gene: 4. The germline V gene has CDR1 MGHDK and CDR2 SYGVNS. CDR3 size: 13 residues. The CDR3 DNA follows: TGTGCCAGCAGGGACAGGGCGGTCGGGGAGCTGTTTTTT. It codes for CASRDRAVGELFF.

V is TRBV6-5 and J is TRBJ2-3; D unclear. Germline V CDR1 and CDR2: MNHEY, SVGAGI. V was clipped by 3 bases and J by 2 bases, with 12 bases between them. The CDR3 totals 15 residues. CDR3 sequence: CASSYTGENTDTQYF. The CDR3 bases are TGTGCCAGCAGTTATACTGGGGAAAACACAGATACGCAGTATTTT.

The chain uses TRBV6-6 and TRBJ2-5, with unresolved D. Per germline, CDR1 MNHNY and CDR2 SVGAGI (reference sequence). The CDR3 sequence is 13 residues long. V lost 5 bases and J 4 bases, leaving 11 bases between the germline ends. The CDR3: CASSVSGVETQYF. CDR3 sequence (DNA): TGTGCCAGCAGTGTATCAGGCGTAGAGACCCAGTACTTC.

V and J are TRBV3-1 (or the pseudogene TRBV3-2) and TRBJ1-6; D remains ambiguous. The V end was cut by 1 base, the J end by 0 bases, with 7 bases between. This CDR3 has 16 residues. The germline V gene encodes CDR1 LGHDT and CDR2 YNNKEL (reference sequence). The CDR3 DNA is TGTGCCAGCAGCCAAGCGGGGATCTCCTATAATTCACCCCTCCACTTT. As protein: CASSQAGISYNSPLHF.

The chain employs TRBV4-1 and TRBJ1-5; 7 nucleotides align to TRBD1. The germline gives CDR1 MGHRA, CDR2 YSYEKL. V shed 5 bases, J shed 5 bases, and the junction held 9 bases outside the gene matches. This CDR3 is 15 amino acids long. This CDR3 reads CASSSQGLGDQPQHF. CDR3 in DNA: TGCGCCAGCAGCTCACAGGGGTTAGGGGATCAGCCCCAGCATTTT.

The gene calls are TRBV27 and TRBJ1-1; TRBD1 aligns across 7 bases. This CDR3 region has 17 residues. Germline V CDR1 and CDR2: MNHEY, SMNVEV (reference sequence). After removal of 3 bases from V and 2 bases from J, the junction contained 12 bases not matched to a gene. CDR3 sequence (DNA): TGTGCCAGCAGTTTCACGTTATTCAGGGGGGCTAACACTGAAGCTTTCTTT. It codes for CASSFTLFRGANTEAFF.

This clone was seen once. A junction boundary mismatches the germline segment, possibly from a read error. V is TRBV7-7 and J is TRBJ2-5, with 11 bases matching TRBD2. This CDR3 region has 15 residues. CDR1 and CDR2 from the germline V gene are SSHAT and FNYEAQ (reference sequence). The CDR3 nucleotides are TGTGCTAGCAGCTTACTAGCGGGGGCCCGGGAGACCCAGTACTTC. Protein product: CASSLLAGARETQYF. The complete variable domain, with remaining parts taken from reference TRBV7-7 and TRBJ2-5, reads GAGVSQSPRYKVTKRGQDVTLRCDPISSHATLYWYQQALGQGPEFLTYFNYEAQPDKSGLPSDRFSAERPEGSISTLTIQRTEQRDSAMYRCASSLLAGARETQYFGPGTRLLVL.

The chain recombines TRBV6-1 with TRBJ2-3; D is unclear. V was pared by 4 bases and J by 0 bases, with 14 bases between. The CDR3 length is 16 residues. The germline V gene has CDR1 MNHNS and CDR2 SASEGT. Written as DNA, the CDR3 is TGTGCCAGCAGTGGGGAACCGGGTTCTAGCACAGATACGCAGTATTTT. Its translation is CASSGEPGSSTDTQYF.

CDR3 region: CASSLLGTGEETQYF. The CDR3 nucleotides read TGTGCCAGCAGCTTACTAGGGACAGGGGAAGAGACCCAGTACTTC. V usage is TRBV5-4 and J usage is TRBJ2-5; 10 positions match TRBD1. The CDR3 loop spans 15 amino acids. Germline-derived CDR1 and CDR2 are SGHNT and YYREEE (reference sequence). The ends lost 2 bases at V and 3 bases at J; junction bases unmatched: 4. Drawing the rest from reference TRBV5-4 and TRBJ2-5, the complete variable domain is ETGVTQSPTHLIKTRGQQVTLRCSSQSGHNTVSWYQQALGQGPQFIFQYYREEENGRGNFPPRFSGLQFPNYSSELNVNALELDDSALYLCASSLLGTGEETQYFGPGTRLLVL.

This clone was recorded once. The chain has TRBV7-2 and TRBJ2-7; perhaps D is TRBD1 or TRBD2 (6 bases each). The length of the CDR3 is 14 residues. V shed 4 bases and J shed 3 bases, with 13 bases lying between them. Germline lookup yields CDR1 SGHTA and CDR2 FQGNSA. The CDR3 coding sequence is TGTGCCAGCAGCTCGGGGGCCACCCTCTACGAGCAGTACTTC. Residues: CASSSGATLYEQYF.

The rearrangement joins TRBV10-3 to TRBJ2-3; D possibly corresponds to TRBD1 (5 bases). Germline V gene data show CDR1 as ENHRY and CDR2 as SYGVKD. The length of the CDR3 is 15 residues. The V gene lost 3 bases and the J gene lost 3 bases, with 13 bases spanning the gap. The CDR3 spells CAISEGQGWTDTQYF. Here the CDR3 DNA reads TGTGCCATCAGTGAAGGGCAGGGTTGGACAGATACGCAGTATTTT.

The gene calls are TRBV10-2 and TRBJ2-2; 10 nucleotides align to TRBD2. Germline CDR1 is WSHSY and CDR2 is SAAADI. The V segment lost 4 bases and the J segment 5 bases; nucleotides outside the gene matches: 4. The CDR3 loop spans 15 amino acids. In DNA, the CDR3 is TGCGCCAGCAGTGTTTCACTAGCGGGGACCGGGGAGCTGTTTTTT. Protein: CASSVSLAGTGELFF.

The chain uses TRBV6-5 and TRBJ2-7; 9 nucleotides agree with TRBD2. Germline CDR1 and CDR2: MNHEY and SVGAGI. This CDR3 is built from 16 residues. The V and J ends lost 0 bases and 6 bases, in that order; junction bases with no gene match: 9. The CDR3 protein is CASSYSMAGGPSEQYF. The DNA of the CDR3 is TGTGCCAGCAGTTACTCGATGGCGGGGGGGCCCAGCGAGCAGTACTTC.

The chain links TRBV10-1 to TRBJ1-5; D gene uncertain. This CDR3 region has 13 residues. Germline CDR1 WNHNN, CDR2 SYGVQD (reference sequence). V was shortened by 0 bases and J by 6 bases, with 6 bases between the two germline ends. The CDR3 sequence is CASSESYGQPQHF. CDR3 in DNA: TGCGCCAGCAGTGAGTCTTACGGTCAGCCCCAGCATTTT.

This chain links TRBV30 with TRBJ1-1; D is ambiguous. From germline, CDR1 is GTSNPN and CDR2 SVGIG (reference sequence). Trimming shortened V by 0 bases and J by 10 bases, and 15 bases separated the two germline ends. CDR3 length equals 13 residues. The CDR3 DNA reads TGTGCCTGGAGTGTGCTTAGGGTAGTGGGAGCTTTCTTT. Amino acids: CAWSVLRVVGAFF.

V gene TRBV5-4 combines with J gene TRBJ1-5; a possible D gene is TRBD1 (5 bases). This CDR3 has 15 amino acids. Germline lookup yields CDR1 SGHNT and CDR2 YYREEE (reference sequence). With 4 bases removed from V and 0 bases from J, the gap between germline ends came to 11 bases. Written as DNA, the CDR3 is TGTGCCAGCAGCATGGGGGGATATAGCAATCAGCCCCAGCATTTT. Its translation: CASSMGGYSNQPQHF.

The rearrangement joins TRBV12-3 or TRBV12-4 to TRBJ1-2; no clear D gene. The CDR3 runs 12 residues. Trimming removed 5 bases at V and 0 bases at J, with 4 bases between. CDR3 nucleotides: TGTGCCAGCAGTACATCTAACTATGGCTACACCTTC. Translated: CASSTSNYGYTF.

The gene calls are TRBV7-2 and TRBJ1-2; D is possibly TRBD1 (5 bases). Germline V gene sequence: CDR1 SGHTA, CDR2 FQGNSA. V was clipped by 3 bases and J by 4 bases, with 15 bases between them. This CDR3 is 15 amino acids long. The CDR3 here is CASSFTGDPIYGYTF. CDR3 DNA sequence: TGTGCCAGCAGCTTTACCGGGGACCCGATCTATGGCTACACCTTC. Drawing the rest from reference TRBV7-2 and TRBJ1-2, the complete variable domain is GAGVSQSPSNKVTEKGKDVELRCDPISGHTALYWYRQSLGQGLEFLIYFQGNSAPDKSGLPSDRFSAERTGGSVSTLTIQRTQQEDSAVYLCASSFTGDPIYGYTFGSGTRLTVV.

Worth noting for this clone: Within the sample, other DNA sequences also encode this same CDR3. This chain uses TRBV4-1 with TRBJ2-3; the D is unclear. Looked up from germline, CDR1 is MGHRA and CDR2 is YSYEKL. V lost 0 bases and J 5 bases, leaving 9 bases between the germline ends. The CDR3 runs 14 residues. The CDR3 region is CASSQDRGEDTQYF. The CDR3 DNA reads TGCGCCAGCAGCCAAGACAGAGGAGAAGATACGCAGTATTTT.

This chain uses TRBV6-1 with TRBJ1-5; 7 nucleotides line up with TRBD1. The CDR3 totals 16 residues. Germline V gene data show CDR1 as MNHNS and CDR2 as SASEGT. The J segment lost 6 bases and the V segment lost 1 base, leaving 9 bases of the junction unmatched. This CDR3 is CASSEDRDRLFQPQHF. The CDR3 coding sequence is TGTGCCAGCAGTGAAGACCGGGACAGACTTTTTCAGCCCCAGCATTTT.

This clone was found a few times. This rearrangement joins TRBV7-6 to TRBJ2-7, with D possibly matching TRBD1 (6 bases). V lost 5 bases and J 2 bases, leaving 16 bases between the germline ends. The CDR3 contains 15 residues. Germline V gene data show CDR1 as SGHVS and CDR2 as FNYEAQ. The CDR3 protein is CASSASFPGAYEQYF. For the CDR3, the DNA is TGTGCCAGCAGCGCCAGTTTTCCAGGGGCCTACGAGCAGTACTTC.

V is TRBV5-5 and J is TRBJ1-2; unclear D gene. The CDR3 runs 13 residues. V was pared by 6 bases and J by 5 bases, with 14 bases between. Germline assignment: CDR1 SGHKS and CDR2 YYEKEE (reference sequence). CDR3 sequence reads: CASTATISYGYTF. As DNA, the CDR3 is TGTGCCAGCACTGCCACAATCTCGTATGGCTACACCTTC.

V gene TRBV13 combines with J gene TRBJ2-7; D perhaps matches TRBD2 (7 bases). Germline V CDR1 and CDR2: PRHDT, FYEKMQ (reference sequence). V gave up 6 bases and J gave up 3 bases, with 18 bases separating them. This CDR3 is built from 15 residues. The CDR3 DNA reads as TGTGCCAGCAGGTACACTACGGGGGGCAACTACGAGCAGTACTTC. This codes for CASRYTTGGNYEQYF.

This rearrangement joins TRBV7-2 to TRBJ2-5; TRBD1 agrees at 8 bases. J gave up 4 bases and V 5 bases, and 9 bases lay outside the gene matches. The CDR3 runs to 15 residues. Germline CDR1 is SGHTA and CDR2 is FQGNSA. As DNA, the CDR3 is TGTGCCAGCAGCCTGACAGGGGTTCGGTCAGAGACCCAGTACTTC. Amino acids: CASSLTGVRSETQYF.

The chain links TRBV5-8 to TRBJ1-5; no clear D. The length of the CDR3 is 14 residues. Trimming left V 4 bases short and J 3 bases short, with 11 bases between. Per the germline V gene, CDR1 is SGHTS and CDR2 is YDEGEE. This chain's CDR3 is CASSLGLNNQPQHF. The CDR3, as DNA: TGTGCCAGCAGCCTCGGGCTCAACAATCAGCCCCAGCATTTT.

The CDR3 coding sequence is TGCAGCTTCTCCGGACAGGGGGGAACTAATGAAAAACTGTTTTTT. Translation: CSFSGQGGTNEKLFF. The rearrangement joins TRBV29-1 to TRBJ1-4; 10 bases are a match to TRBD1. Germline V gene data show CDR1 as SQVTM and CDR2 as ANQGSEA. The CDR3 extends over 15 amino acids. V dropped 8 bases and J dropped 1; count of bases not matched to a gene: 7.

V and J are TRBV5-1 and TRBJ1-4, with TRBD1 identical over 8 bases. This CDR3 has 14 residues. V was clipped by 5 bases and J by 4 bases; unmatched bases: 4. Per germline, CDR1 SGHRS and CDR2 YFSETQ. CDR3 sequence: CASRKQGDNEKLFF. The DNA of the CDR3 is TGCGCCAGCAGGAAACAGGGGGATAATGAAAAACTGTTTTTT.